The table lists the clone carrying this TCR beta chain with a count of one. CDR3 size: 11 residues. CDR1 and CDR2 from the germline V gene are GTSNPN and SVGIG (reference sequence). Trimming removed 2 bases at V and 10 bases at J, with 12 bases between. The TCRbeta library incorporated unique molecular identifiers. TCRdb fed the PCR reads into MiXCR, producing one record per CDR3 protein. Here the sample spans around 600,000 distinct CDR3 sequences, approximately 17% being singletons. The sample is drawn from a study of T-cell reconstitution after alpha-beta-depleted transplantation in children. The TCR comes from a human donor who donated a stem cell graft to a child with acute myeloid leukemia. The specimen comprised PBMCs from the stem cell graft donor, sampled from the stem cell graft. The chain joins TRBV30 to TRBJ2-7; no reliable D call. The CDR3 region is CAWSMGIVQYF. CDR3 DNA sequence: TGTGCCTGGAGTATGGGTATCGTACAGTACTTC.